The 25 T cell receptor beta chains below all came from one sample that was sequenced in a study of monozygotic twins with cystic fibrosis. Method: immunoSEQ multiplex PCR; TCRdb's copy keeps in-frame clones and lacks some. This table has approximately 21,000 clones, 80% to 90% appearing once. Sequencing was performed on blood. The receptors were gathered from a woman in her 30s with cystic fibrosis.

The chain employs TRBV6-1 and TRBJ2-3; D uncertain. Trimming took off 5 bases at V and 1 base at J, with 10 bases between the two ends. The CDR3 extends over 14 amino acids. Germline values: CDR1 MNHNS, CDR2 SASEGT. DNA of the CDR3: TGTGCCAGCAGTAACCTCCAGGGCACAGATACGCAGTATTTT. This encodes CASSNLQGTDTQYF.

DNA of the CDR3: TGCGCCAGCAGCCCGGCGTGGACTAGCGATATGAATGAGCAGTTCTTC. Protein: CASSPAWTSDMNEQFF. This chain connects TRBV5-1 to TRBJ2-1; 9 nucleotides match TRBD2. The germline V gene has CDR1 SGHRS and CDR2 YFSETQ. Trimming took 4 bases from V and 7 from J; bases not matched to a gene: 12. This CDR3 spans 16 amino acids.

The chain recombines TRBV19 with TRBJ1-1; D ambiguous. The CDR3 has 13 residues. V was shortened by 7 bases and J by 8 bases, with 17 bases between the two germline ends. Germline V gene data show CDR1 as LNHDA and CDR2 as SQIVND (reference sequence). CDR3 amino acids: CASIPRGVSEAFF. CDR3 DNA: TGTGCCAGTATCCCCCGAGGAGTTTCGGAAGCTTTCTTT.

The chain has TRBV19 and TRBJ2-1; D unresolved. Germline CDR1 is LNHDA and CDR2 is SQIVND (reference sequence). The ends were cut back, 5 bases at V and 4 bases at J, with 6 bases in the middle. The CDR3 totals 12 residues. This CDR3 reads CASSALYNEQFF. CDR3 bases: TGTGCCAGTAGTGCATTATACAATGAGCAGTTCTTC.

The chain uses TRBV27 and TRBJ2-2, with D uncertain. V lost 5 bases and J lost 6, with 7 bases in between. This CDR3 contains 12 residues. CDR1 and CDR2 from the germline V gene are MNHEY and SMNVEV (reference sequence). This CDR3 is CASSPRSGELFF. The CDR3 region has the DNA TGTGCCAGCAGTCCCCGGTCCGGGGAGCTGTTTTTT.

V gene TRBV9 combines with J gene TRBJ2-3; D remains unclear. The CDR3 consists of 12 residues. Germline CDR1 and CDR2: SGDLS and YYNGEE. Trimming removed 0 bases from V and 4 bases from J, with 3 bases in between. CDR3 protein: CASSVVPDTQYF. The CDR3, as DNA: TGTGCCAGCAGCGTAGTACCAGATACGCAGTATTTT.

V usage is TRBV4-1 and J usage is TRBJ2-5; tentatively, D is TRBD1 (5 bases). The CDR3 runs 13 residues. V was pared by 4 bases and J by 5 bases, with 11 bases between. Germline-derived CDR1 and CDR2 are MGHRA and YSYEKL. CDR3 sequence (DNA): TGCGCCAGCAGCCTGGCAGGGAAGGAGACCCAGTACTTC. Residues: CASSLAGKETQYF.

The rearrangement links TRBV5-1 to TRBJ1-1, with D tentatively TRBD1 (5 bases). CDR3 length: 14 amino acids. Germline V lookup: CDR1 SGHRS, CDR2 YFSETQ. With 1 base removed from V and 2 bases from J, the gap between germline ends came to 9 bases. The CDR3 DNA is TGCGCCAGCAGCTTGAGGGGCTTAAACACTGAAGCTTTCTTT. Its translation is CASSLRGLNTEAFF.

The rearrangement joins TRBV5-1 to TRBJ1-2; D perhaps matches TRBD1 (6 bases). The germline V gene encodes CDR1 SGHRS and CDR2 YFSETQ. Trimming removed 0 bases from V and 6 bases from J, with 12 bases in between. The CDR3 contains 14 residues. The CDR3 sequence: CASSLGQGMDGYTF. DNA of the CDR3: TGCGCCAGCAGCTTGGGTCAGGGGATGGATGGCTACACCTTC.

This rearrangement joins TRBV10-3 to TRBJ2-3; no firm D call. V was shortened by 8 bases and J by 6 bases, with 9 bases between the two germline ends. The CDR3 runs to 11 residues. Germline lookup yields CDR1 ENHRY and CDR2 SYGVKD. CDR3 coding DNA: TGTGCCATCGGTAAATCCGATACGCAGTATTTT. Translation gives CAIGKSDTQYF.

V is TRBV19 and J is TRBJ1-2; TRBD1 matches 10 bases. V gave up 4 bases and J gave up 6 bases; unmatched junction bases: 5. In germline, CDR1 is LNHDA, CDR2 SQIVND (reference sequence). The CDR3 runs 14 residues. CDR3 amino acids: CASSTGTGANGYTF. For the CDR3, the DNA is TGTGCCAGTAGTACCGGGACAGGGGCTAATGGCTACACCTTC.

This rearrangement joins TRBV4-2 to TRBJ2-7; TRBD2 matches at 10 bases. From germline, CDR1 is LGHNA and CDR2 YNFKEQ. There are 18 residues in the CDR3. Trimming removed 0 bases from V and 2 bases from J; junction bases left unmatched: 10. CDR3 region: CASSQEGGSGGFTYEQYF. The CDR3 DNA follows: TGTGCCAGCAGCCAAGAAGGGGGTAGCGGGGGGTTTACCTACGAGCAGTACTTC.

This chain joins TRBV15 and TRBJ2-7; a possible D gene is TRBD2 (6 bases). CDR3 length equals 16 residues. The V and J ends lost 0 bases and 3 bases respectively, with 15 bases between them. Germline-derived CDR1 and CDR2 are LNHNV and YYDKDF (reference sequence). Here the CDR3 reads CATSRDLRLEIYEQYF. Here the CDR3 DNA reads TGTGCCACCAGCAGAGACCTCCGACTAGAAATCTACGAGCAGTACTTC.

The chain employs TRBV25-1 and TRBJ2-7; D not certain. The V gene lost 3 bases and the J gene lost 0 bases, with 6 bases spanning the gap. The CDR3 is made up of 13 amino acids. CDR1 and CDR2 from the germline V gene are MGHDK and SYGVNS. The CDR3 region has the DNA TGTGCCAGCAGTGAGGTCAGCTCCTACGAGCAGTACTTC. It is translated as CASSEVSSYEQYF.

The chain couples TRBV18 to TRBJ1-1; D not certain. Germline V gives CDR1 KGHSH, CDR2 LQKENI. The CDR3 sequence is 13 residues long. The germline V and J ends were trimmed by 3 bases and 11 bases, with 16 bases remaining between them. This chain's CDR3 is CASSPSLSAGAFF. CDR3 nucleotides: TGTGCCAGCTCACCTTCTCTTTCAGCGGGGGCTTTCTTT.

This CDR3 is CASTGRSNQPQHF. The CDR3 bases are TGTGCCAGCACAGGGAGAAGCAATCAGCCCCAGCATTTT. V and J are TRBV28 and TRBJ1-5, with a tentative D call TRBD1 (5 bases). The CDR3 runs to 13 residues. Germline CDR1 is MDHEN and CDR2 is SYDVKM. V was pared by 7 bases and J by 1 base, with 8 bases between.

The V and J genes are TRBV7-2 and TRBJ1-1; 7 nucleotides match TRBD1. Germline V gene data show CDR1 as SGHTA and CDR2 as FQGNSA. Losses at the gene ends were 5 bases for V and 4 bases for J; bases not matched to a gene: 7. The CDR3 covers 14 residues. The CDR3 sequence: CASSPRGGPTEAFF. In nucleotides, the CDR3 is TGTGCCAGCAGCCCCAGGGGGGGGCCCACTGAAGCTTTCTTT.

The chain joins TRBV5-6 to TRBJ2-7; 7 positions match TRBD1. This CDR3 has 14 residues. V lost 2 bases and J lost 2; bases outside the gene matches: 4. Germline CDR1 reads SGHDT; CDR2 reads YYEEEE. For the CDR3, the DNA is TGTGCCAGCAGCTTCAGACAGGGACCCTACGAGCAGTACTTC. Translating gives CASSFRQGPYEQYF.

The J gene is TRBJ1-2, the V gene TRBV5-4; a weak D match, TRBD1 (6 bases). Deletions cut 3 bases from V and 4 bases from J, with 22 bases between. CDR3 length: 17 amino acids. Looked up from germline, CDR1 is SGHNT and CDR2 is YYREEE (reference sequence). In DNA form, the CDR3 reads TGTGCCAGCAGCTCCGCCACAGGGTCTCGGAAACTCTATGGCTACACCTTC. Its protein is CASSSATGSRKLYGYTF.

The chain recombines TRBV2 with TRBJ2-3; D remains ambiguous. Trimming removed 5 bases from V and 0 bases from J, with 6 bases in between. CDR3 length: 13 residues. Germline loops: CDR1 SNHLY, CDR2 FYNNEI. The CDR3 loop reads CASSSDSTDTQYF. CDR3 DNA: TGTGCCAGCAGTTCCGATAGCACAGATACGCAGTATTTT.

This clone turned up a few times. This sequence joins TRBV28 and TRBJ2-7, with TRBD1 as a possible D gene (5 bases). Germline loops: CDR1 MDHEN, CDR2 SYDVKM. Trimming took 5 bases from V and 3 from J, leaving 8 bases between them. The CDR3 length is 12 residues. This CDR3 is CASSPQGYEQYF. The DNA of the CDR3 is TGTGCCAGCAGTCCCCAGGGCTACGAGCAGTACTTC.

The genes are TRBV5-1 and TRBJ1-1; D uncertain. The germline V and J ends were trimmed by 0 bases and 4 bases, with 7 bases remaining between them. The V gene's germline CDR1 is SGHRS and CDR2 YFSETQ. This CDR3 spans 13 amino acids. The CDR3: CASSLVAGTEAFF. CDR3 DNA sequence: TGCGCCAGCAGCTTGGTGGCAGGCACTGAAGCTTTCTTT.

The J gene is TRBJ1-2, the V gene TRBV11-2, with 9 nucleotides matching TRBD1. This CDR3 spans 14 amino acids. CDR1 SGHAT and CDR2 FQNNGV come from the germline V gene. The trim removed 5 bases at V and 6 bases at J, leaving 7 bases unmatched. The CDR3 protein is CASSLEHRGHGYTF. For the CDR3, the DNA is TGTGCCAGCAGCCTCGAGCACAGGGGGCATGGCTACACCTTC.

The J gene is TRBJ1-1, the V gene TRBV6-5; the D is unclear. Germline V gives CDR1 MNHEY, CDR2 SVGAGI. V lost 0 bases to trimming and J lost 7 bases, with 15 bases between them. The CDR3 consists of 15 residues. The CDR3 DNA is TGTGCCAGCAGTTACTCGAGAGAAGGCCAGCATGAAGCTTTCTTT. It codes for CASSYSREGQHEAFF.

The V call is TRBV7-2, the J call TRBJ1-6; D uncertain. V was pared by 2 bases and J by 4 bases, with 12 bases between. CDR1 is SGHTA, CDR2 FQGNSA, per germline. The CDR3 totals 16 residues. CDR3 DNA: TGTGCCAGCAGCTTATATGGATCGGGGTATAATTCACCCCTCCACTTT. Translating gives CASSLYGSGYNSPLHF.